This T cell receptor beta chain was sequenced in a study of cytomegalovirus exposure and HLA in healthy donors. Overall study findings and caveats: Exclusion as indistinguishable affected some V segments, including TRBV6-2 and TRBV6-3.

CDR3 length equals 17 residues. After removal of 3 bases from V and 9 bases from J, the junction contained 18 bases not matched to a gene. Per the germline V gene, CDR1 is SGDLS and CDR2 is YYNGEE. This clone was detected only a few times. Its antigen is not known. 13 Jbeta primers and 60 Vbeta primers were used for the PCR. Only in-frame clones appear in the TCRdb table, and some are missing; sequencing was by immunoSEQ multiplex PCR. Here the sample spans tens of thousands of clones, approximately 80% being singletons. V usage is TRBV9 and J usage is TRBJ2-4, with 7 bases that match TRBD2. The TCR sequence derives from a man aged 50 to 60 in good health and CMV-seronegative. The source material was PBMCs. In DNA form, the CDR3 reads TGTGCCAGCAGCGCGAGGCCCAGCGGGGCCTTACCGGGCATTCAGTACTTC. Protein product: CASSARPSGALPGIQYF.